Presented here are 26 T cell receptor beta chains from one specimen sequenced in a study of blood T cell repertoires in COVID-19. Sequencing was performed with immunoSEQ multiplex PCR; in TCRdb, only in-frame clones are kept and a portion is missing. The profile shows hundreds of thousands of clones, about 93% of them singletons. Sequencing input: peripheral blood. Every receptor here comes from a man between 60 and 70 years old with COVID-19, enrolled during active disease.

V and J are TRBV5-1 and TRBJ1-4; TRBD1 matches 10 bases. The CDR3 covers 17 residues. V lost 5 bases, J lost 7 bases, and 14 bases stayed unmatched. The germline V gene has CDR1 SGHRS and CDR2 YFSETQ. In DNA form, the CDR3 reads TGCGCCAGCAGACGACAGGGGGCACGAACCTCTGCTGAAAAACTGTTTTTT. It yields the protein CASRRQGARTSAEKLFF. Filled out from reference TRBV5-1 and TRBJ1-4, the complete variable domain reads KAGVTQTPRYLIKTRGQQVTLSCSPISGHRSVSWYQQTPGQGLQFLFEYFSETQRNKGNFPGRFSGRQFSNSRSEMNVSTLELGDSALYLCASRRQGARTSAEKLFFGSGTQLSVL.

The chain carries TRBV20-1 and TRBJ2-3, with D possibly matching TRBD1 (6 bases). Trimming shortened V by 3 bases and J by 8 bases, and 18 bases separated the two germline ends. Germline CDR1 DFQATT, CDR2 SNEGSKA (reference sequence). The CDR3 has 14 residues. The CDR3 sequence: CSASRSPQGATQYF. CDR3 bases: TGCAGTGCTAGTCGTTCCCCACAGGGAGCTACGCAGTATTTT.

CDR3 nucleotides: TGTGCCAGCAGCTTAGTTGACGGAGTGTCCTACGAGCAGTACTTC. Residues: CASSLVDGVSYEQYF. V is TRBV7-9 and J is TRBJ2-7, with D unclear. Trimming pared 1 base from V and 1 base from J, leaving 11 bases between. The germline V gene encodes CDR1 SEHNR and CDR2 FQNEAQ (reference sequence). There are 15 residues in the CDR3.

The rearrangement joins TRBV19 to TRBJ2-7; the D gene is possibly TRBD1 (5 bases). The CDR3 sequence is 15 residues long. Germline CDR1 is LNHDA and CDR2 is SQIVND (reference sequence). Trimming took 0 bases from V and 3 from J, leaving 12 bases between them. DNA for the CDR3: TGTGCCAGTAGTATAGAGGGGCCCTCGGGCTACGAGCAGTACTTC. This codes for CASSIEGPSGYEQYF. Drawing the rest from reference TRBV19 and TRBJ2-7, the complete variable domain is DGGITQSPKYLFRKEGQNVTLSCEQNLNHDAMYWYRQDPGQGLRLIYYSQIVNDFQKGDIAEGYSVSREKKESFPLTVTSAQKNPTAFYLCASSIEGPSGYEQYFGPGTRLTVT.

The V call is TRBV3-1 (or the pseudogene TRBV3-2), the J call TRBJ1-2, with TRBD1 as a possible D gene (6 bases). Trimming removed 1 base at V and 7 bases at J, with 16 bases between. The germline V gene has CDR1 LGHDT and CDR2 YNNKEL (reference sequence). The CDR3 has 15 residues. The chain's CDR3 is CASSQAIGGVSGYTF. The CDR3, as DNA: TGTGCCAGCAGCCAAGCGATAGGGGGTGTGAGTGGCTACACCTTC.

Worth noting for this clone: An end of the junction differs from the germline gene, which may be a read error. V and J are TRBV6-5 and TRBJ1-5; D possibly corresponds to TRBD1 (5 bases). The germline gives CDR1 MNHEY, CDR2 SVGAGI. This CDR3 contains 14 residues. The CDR3 coding sequence is TGTGCCAGCATGGGAGGGGTATGGAATCAGCCCCAGCTTTTT. Protein: CASMGGVWNQPQLF.

V usage is TRBV10-2 and J usage is TRBJ2-7; 7 nucleotides agree with TRBD2. V shed 2 bases, J shed 2 bases, and the junction held 9 bases outside the gene matches. This CDR3 is 16 amino acids long. CDR1 WSHSY and CDR2 SAAADI come from the germline V gene. CDR3 amino acids: CASSEPPSGMTYEQYF. The CDR3 DNA follows: TGCGCCAGCAGTGAGCCGCCTAGCGGCATGACCTACGAGCAGTACTTC.

The CDR3 DNA is TGTGCCAGTCGGGCGGGGGGGAACACCGGGGAGCTGTTTTTT. Its translation: CASRAGGNTGELFF. This chain joins TRBV6-5 and TRBJ2-2, with TRBD2 matching over 8 bases. CDR3 size: 14 residues. Germline lookup yields CDR1 MNHEY and CDR2 SVGAGI. V shed 9 bases, J shed 1 base, and the junction held 4 bases outside the gene matches.

The chain couples TRBV2 to TRBJ1-2, with TRBD1 matching 7 bases. The J segment lost 7 bases and the V segment lost 4 bases, leaving 6 bases of the junction unmatched. The CDR3 length is 13 residues. Germline CDR1 reads SNHLY; CDR2 reads FYNNEI. The CDR3 protein is CASSVRQGGGYTF. The CDR3 region has the DNA TGTGCCAGCAGTGTTAGACAGGGCGGTGGCTACACCTTC. Looking up the rest from reference TRBV2 and TRBJ1-2 gives the full variable domain: EPEVTQTPSHQVTQMGQEVILRCVPISNHLYFYWYRQILGQKVEFLVSFYNNEISEKSEIFDDQFSVERPDGSNFTLKIRSTKLEDSAMYFCASSVRQGGGYTFGSGTRLTVV.

This chain joins TRBV10-3 and TRBJ1-1; D is undetermined. Germline V gene sequence: CDR1 ENHRY, CDR2 SYGVKD. V was cut by 6 bases and J by 1 base, with 12 bases left in between. The CDR3 length is 14 residues. CDR3 DNA: TGTGCCATCAGCCCGAATAGTCGGAACACTGAAGCTTTCTTT. Its translation is CAISPNSRNTEAFF.

CDR3 loop: CASSIGQGARNQPQHF. CDR3 bases: TGTGCCAGTAGTATCGGCCAGGGGGCCAGGAATCAGCCCCAGCATTTT. This chain uses TRBV19 with TRBJ1-5; 8 nucleotides align to TRBD1. Germline V gives CDR1 LNHDA, CDR2 SQIVND (reference sequence). The CDR3 spans 16 residues. Unmatched junction bases numbered 8, after V lost 3 bases and J lost 4 bases.

This clone has just one count. The chain combines TRBV9 with TRBJ1-6; no clear D gene. Germline V gene lookup returns CDR1 SGDLS and CDR2 YYNGEE. CDR3 length: 13 amino acids. V dropped 0 bases and J dropped 9 bases, with 7 bases sitting between them. The CDR3 DNA reads as TGTGCCAGCAGCGTAGATGAGGGTTCACCCCTCCACTTT. It encodes CASSVDEGSPLHF.

This chain joins TRBV11-2 and TRBJ1-2; 7 positions match TRBD1. After removal of 2 bases from V and 4 bases from J, the junction contained 1 base not matched to a gene. Germline CDR1 is SGHAT and CDR2 is FQNNGV. The CDR3 is 13 amino acids. The DNA for the CDR3 is TGTGCCAGCAGCTTAAGGACAGGCTATGGCTACACCTTC. It translates to CASSLRTGYGYTF. Drawing the rest from reference TRBV11-2 and TRBJ1-2, the complete variable domain is EAGVAQSPRYKIIEKRQSVAFWCNPISGHATLYWYQQILGQGPKLLIQFQNNGVVDDSQLPKDRFSAERLKGVDSTLKIQPAKLEDSAVYLCASSLRTGYGYTFGSGTRLTVV.

The gene calls are TRBV28 and TRBJ2-3, with D possibly matching TRBD1 (6 bases). CDR1 and CDR2 from the germline V gene are MDHEN and SYDVKM. The ends were cut back, 3 bases at V and 2 bases at J, with 12 bases in the middle. This CDR3 is built from 15 residues. The CDR3 sequence is CASSFRGAPTDTQYF. The CDR3, as DNA: TGTGCCAGCAGTTTCAGGGGAGCACCCACAGATACGCAGTATTTT.

This rearrangement joins TRBV3-1 (or the pseudogene TRBV3-2) to TRBJ2-7; TRBD2 agrees at 11 bases. The CDR3 consists of 16 residues. Unmatched junction bases numbered 7, after V lost 1 base and J lost 5 bases. Germline lookup yields CDR1 LGHDT and CDR2 YNNKEL (reference sequence). CDR3: CASSQGRPGLADEQYF. CDR3 nucleotide sequence: TGTGCCAGCAGCCAAGGTAGGCCGGGACTAGCGGACGAGCAGTACTTC.

The V and J genes are TRBV27 and TRBJ2-1; 11 nucleotides agree with TRBD2. Per germline, CDR1 MNHEY and CDR2 SMNVEV (reference sequence). The J segment lost 2 bases and the V segment lost 2 bases, leaving 8 bases of the junction unmatched. CDR3 length: 18 amino acids. The DNA for the CDR3 is TGTGCCAGCAGTTTAGCCGGGACTAGCGGATTTACCTACAATGAGCAGTTCTTC. It codes for CASSLAGTSGFTYNEQFF.

The V call is TRBV7-8, the J call TRBJ2-7; 8 nucleotides align to TRBD1. The junction had 11 bases not matched to a gene; V was cut back by 4 bases and J by 0 bases. In germline, CDR1 is SGHVS, CDR2 FQNEAQ. The length of the CDR3 is 17 residues. CDR3 DNA: TGTGCCAGCAGCTACCGACCGGGACAGGCTAACTCCTACGAGCAGTACTTC. Encoded protein: CASSYRPGQANSYEQYF.

This chain connects TRBV10-3 to TRBJ2-7; 11 bases map to TRBD1. With V trimmed by 6 bases and J by 0 bases, 1 base remained unmatched. The CDR3 spans 14 residues. Germline values: CDR1 ENHRY, CDR2 SYGVKD. The chain's CDR3 is CAIRGTGGSYEQYF. The CDR3 DNA reads TGTGCCATCAGGGGGACAGGGGGCTCCTACGAGCAGTACTTC.

J is TRBJ2-1 and V is TRBV7-3; 10 bases are a match to TRBD2. Germline CDR1 and CDR2: SGHTA and FQGTGA. V was clipped by 3 bases and J by 4 bases; unmatched bases: 0. The CDR3 loop spans 14 amino acids. The CDR3 sequence is CASSLGLAYNEQFF. CDR3 nucleotides: TGTGCCAGCAGCTTGGGACTAGCGTACAATGAGCAGTTCTTC.

J is TRBJ2-7 and V is TRBV10-2, with 9 bases aligning to TRBD1. V trimming: 10 bases; J trimming: 6 bases; junction bases outside the gene matches: 7. Germline CDR1 is WSHSY and CDR2 is SAAADI. This CDR3 region has 12 residues. Here the CDR3 DNA reads TGCGCCACGCGGACAGGGGACCGCGAGCAGTACTTC. Its translation is CATRTGDREQYF.

The rearrangement joins TRBV7-9 to TRBJ2-4; possibly TRBD1 for D (6 bases). Germline V gives CDR1 SEHNR, CDR2 FQNEAQ (reference sequence). The CDR3 has 13 residues. V was cut by 1 base and J by 7 bases, with 8 bases left in between. CDR3 nucleotides: TGTGCCAGCAGCTTAGGGCAGGGGAACATTCAGTACTTC. Translating it yields CASSLGQGNIQYF. The full variable domain, rest sourced from reference TRBV7-9 and TRBJ2-4, is DTGVSQNPRHKITKRGQNVTFRCDPISEHNRLYWYRQTLGQGPEFLTYFQNEAQLEKSRLLSDRFSAERPKGSFSTLEIQRTEQGDSAMYLCASSLGQGNIQYFGAGTRLSVL.

This clone has a single count. The chain is built from TRBV10-1 and TRBJ2-7; 14 bases are a match to TRBD2. V shed 6 bases and J 6 bases; nucleotides not matched to a gene: 7. Per the germline V gene, CDR1 is WNHNN and CDR2 is SYGVQD (reference sequence). The length of the CDR3 is 15 residues. The CDR3 reads CASSPGTSGGSEQYF. DNA for the CDR3: TGCGCCAGCAGCCCTGGGACTAGCGGGGGTAGCGAGCAGTACTTC.

V is TRBV20-1 and J is TRBJ2-1; possible D gene TRBD1, 5 bases. There are 15 residues in the CDR3. Germline V gene data show CDR1 as DFQATT and CDR2 as SNEGSKA (reference sequence). V was clipped by 3 bases and J by 0 bases, with 12 bases between them. The CDR3 here is CSASDSWSSYNEQFF. The CDR3 region has the DNA TGCAGTGCTAGTGACAGTTGGAGCTCCTACAATGAGCAGTTCTTC.

The J gene is TRBJ1-1, the V gene TRBV9; D ambiguous. There are 13 residues in the CDR3. Germline V gene data show CDR1 as SGDLS and CDR2 as YYNGEE. V lost 3 bases and J 0 bases, leaving 6 bases between the germline ends. The CDR3, as DNA: TGTGCCAGCAGCGCCCAGATGAACACTGAAGCTTTCTTT. Protein product: CASSAQMNTEAFF.

Comments on this clone: This same CDR3 is encoded by further DNA sequences in the sample. The chain carries TRBV5-1 and TRBJ1-4, with TRBD1 as a possible D gene (6 bases). The CDR3 sequence is 16 residues long. V lost 3 bases, J lost 0 bases, and 12 bases lay in between. Germline values: CDR1 SGHRS, CDR2 YFSETQ. CDR3 protein: CASSSGQPATNEKLFF. The CDR3 DNA follows: TGCGCCAGCAGCTCAGGACAGCCCGCAACTAATGAAAAACTGTTTTTT.

V usage is TRBV28 and J usage is TRBJ2-7, with D possibly matching TRBD2 (6 bases). The CDR3 length is 13 residues. The germline V gene has CDR1 MDHEN and CDR2 SYDVKM. Trimming removed 4 bases at V and 6 bases at J, with 13 bases between. DNA for the CDR3: TGTGCCAGCAGTTCTGGAGGGTTGGGCGAGCAGTACTTC. This sequence encodes CASSSGGLGEQYF.